This entry concerns a single T cell receptor beta chain. Its specificity is not known. The record originates from a study of T cells after posttransplantation cyclophosphamide. Findings of the study overall: TRB clonality was highly associated with recipient CMV seropositivity and reactivation. Donor CD8+ memory clones often dominated recipient blood repertoires at later times.

Clones were read by immunoSEQ multiplex PCR, and TCRdb kept only the in-frame ones, dropping some. The repertoire includes approximately 40,000 clones, about three quarters of them detected once, and roughly 8.7% sits in the top ten. Treatment was busulfan-fludarabine conditioning, a marrow graft, and cyclophosphamide on days +3 and +4. CDR3 length equals 18 residues. The germline V gene has CDR1 SGHTA and CDR2 FQGTGA. V trimming: 4 bases; J trimming: 2 bases; junction bases outside the gene matches: 8. The TCR was taken from a female patient aged 40-50 years who received an allogeneic stem cell transplant from a related donor, was CMV-positive, and had no GVHD. Part of the T cells may come from the graft donor. The chain carries TRBV7-3 and TRBJ2-3, with 14 bases matching TRBD2. Sequenced material: CD4+ T cells sorted from blood, taken just over 1,900 days after a stem cell transplant with posttransplant cyclophosphamide. CDR3 loop: CASSSGLAGGGLTDTQYF. The DNA of the CDR3 is TGTGCCAGCAGCTCAGGACTAGCGGGGGGAGGGCTCACAGATACGCAGTATTTT.